This TCR beta chain stems from a study of CD8+CD57+ T cells in acquired aplastic anemia. The study profiled TCR beta VDJ and CDR3 using genomic DNA as template. Each CDR3 protein gets one entry after TCRdb re-called the reads with MiXCR. The sample shows 260,000 or so distinct CDR3 sequences, about 44% of them seen only once. V gave up 3 bases and J gave up 1 base, with 11 bases separating them. This CDR3 has 15 residues. Germline lookup yields CDR1 LNHNV and CDR2 YYDKDF (reference sequence). Sequencing involved patients with CD8+CD57+ cell expansion previously shown by flow cytometry. The sequenced sample consisted of sorted CD4+, CD8+, or CD8+CD57+ T cells (not recorded which) from PBMCs. This sequence originates from a human donor with aplastic anemia. This chain links TRBV15 with TRBJ2-3; possibly TRBD1 or TRBD2 for D (6 bases each). The CDR3 loop reads CATSSTRGRTDTQYF. Here the CDR3 DNA reads TGTGCCACCAGCAGTACCCGGGGGCGCACAGATACGCAGTATTTT.